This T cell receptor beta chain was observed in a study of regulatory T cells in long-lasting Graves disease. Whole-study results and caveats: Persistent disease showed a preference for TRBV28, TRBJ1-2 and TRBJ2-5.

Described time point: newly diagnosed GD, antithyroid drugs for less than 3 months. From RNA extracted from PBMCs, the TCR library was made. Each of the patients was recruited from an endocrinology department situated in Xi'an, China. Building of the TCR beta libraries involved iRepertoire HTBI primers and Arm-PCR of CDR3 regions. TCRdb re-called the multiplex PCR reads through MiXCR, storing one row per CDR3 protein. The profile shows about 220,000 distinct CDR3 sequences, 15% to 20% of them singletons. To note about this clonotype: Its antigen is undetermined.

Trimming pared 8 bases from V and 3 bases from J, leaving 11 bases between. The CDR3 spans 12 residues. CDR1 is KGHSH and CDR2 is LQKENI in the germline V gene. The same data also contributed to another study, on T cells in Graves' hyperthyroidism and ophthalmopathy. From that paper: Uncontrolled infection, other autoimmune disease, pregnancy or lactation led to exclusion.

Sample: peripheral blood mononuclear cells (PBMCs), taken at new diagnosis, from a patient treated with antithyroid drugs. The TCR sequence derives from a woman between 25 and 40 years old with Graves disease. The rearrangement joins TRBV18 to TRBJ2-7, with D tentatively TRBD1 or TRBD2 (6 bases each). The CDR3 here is CASGGRFYEQYF. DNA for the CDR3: TGTGCCAGCGGGGGGCGATTCTACGAGCAGTACTTC.